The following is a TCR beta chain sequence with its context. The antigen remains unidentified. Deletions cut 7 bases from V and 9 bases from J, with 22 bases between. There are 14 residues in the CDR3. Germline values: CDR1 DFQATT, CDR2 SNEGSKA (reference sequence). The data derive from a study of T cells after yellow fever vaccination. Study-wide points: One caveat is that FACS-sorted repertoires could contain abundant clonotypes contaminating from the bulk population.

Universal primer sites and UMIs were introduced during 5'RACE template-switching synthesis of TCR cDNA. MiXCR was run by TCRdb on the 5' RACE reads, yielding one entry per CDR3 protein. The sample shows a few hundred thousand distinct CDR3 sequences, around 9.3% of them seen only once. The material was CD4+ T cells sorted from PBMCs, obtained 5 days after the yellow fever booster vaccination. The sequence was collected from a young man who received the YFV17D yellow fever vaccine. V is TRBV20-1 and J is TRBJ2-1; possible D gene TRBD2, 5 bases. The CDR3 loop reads CSGARNSGNGEQFF. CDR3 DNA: TGCAGTGGCGCCCGGAACAGCGGTAATGGTGAGCAGTTCTTC.